The 23 T cell receptor beta chains below come from one sample, sequenced in a study of vaccination and CD4 T cells after COVID-19 (dated by TCRdb to between 2021 and 2024). Library prep was done by PCR. Sequencer: Illumina iSeq 100. At the Johns Hopkins FTIC core, DNA from the cultured CD4+ T cells underwent TCR sequencing with the Oncomine TCR Beta short-read assay. TCRdb trimmed public reads at Q25 via fastp, called clones via MiXCR and kept in-frame beta chains. CDR3 protein sequences are deduplicated, and each keeps its most common genes and DNA. Counted in this sample were around 13,000 distinct CDR3 sequences; over 40% of them appeared once. Of the sample, about 14% is held by the ten largest clones. Their target antigens are unknown. What the treatment or condition label conveys for this sample: 10-day PBMC culture with coronavirus spike peptide pools or control peptides (ViraFEST assay). Sequencing used CD4+ T cells from blood, cultured in vitro. Receptors were obtained from a human donor who had recovered from COVID-19.

This chain connects TRBV7-9 to TRBJ2-3, with D perhaps matching TRBD2 (5 bases). CDR3 length equals 17 residues. Germline-derived CDR1 and CDR2 are SEHNR and FQNEAQ (reference sequence). The V end lost 1 base, the J end lost 2 bases, and 16 bases lay between the germline ends. This chain's CDR3 is CASSLGVGGSDTDTQYF. The CDR3 nucleotides read TGTGCCAGCAGCTTAGGAGTGGGTGGGAGCGACACAGATACGCAGTATTTT.

The V gene is TRBV7-2, the J gene TRBJ1-3, with TRBD1 as a possible D gene (6 bases). Trimming cost V 1 base and J 6 bases, with 13 bases left between them. From germline, CDR1 is SGHTA and CDR2 FQGNSA. The length of the CDR3 is 15 residues. Written as DNA, the CDR3 is TGTGCCAGCAGCTTAGGCAGGGGAGGCCAAAACACCATATATTTT. This gives the protein CASSLGRGGQNTIYF.

The rearrangement joins TRBV4-1 to TRBJ2-3; weak D call: TRBD2 (7 bases). CDR1 MGHRA and CDR2 YSYEKL come from the germline V gene. The CDR3 extends over 15 amino acids. The ends were cut back, 0 bases at V and 6 bases at J, with 13 bases in the middle. The CDR3 spells CASSQEGGGFDTQYF. DNA for the CDR3: TGCGCCAGCAGCCAAGAGGGCGGGGGCTTTGATACGCAGTATTTT.

This clonotype was recorded a few times. In DNA, the CDR3 is TGTGCCAGCAGCCCGGGACAGATCAGCGGCGAGCAGTACTTC. This gives the protein CASSPGQISGEQYF. The chain is built from TRBV7-3 and TRBJ2-7; TRBD1 matches at 7 bases. V shed 5 bases and J 6 bases; nucleotides not matched to a gene: 10. Germline-derived CDR1 and CDR2 are SGHTA and FQGTGA. This CDR3 region has 14 residues.

This chain connects TRBV12-3 or TRBV12-4 to TRBJ1-5; unclear D gene. V was cut by 0 bases and J by 7 bases, with 16 bases left in between. This CDR3 contains 16 residues. For the CDR3, the DNA is TGTGCCAGCAGTTTAGCGCTAAGTTCGGGCCGACAGCCCCAGCATTTT. Amino acid sequence: CASSLALSSGRQPQHF.

This clonotype was recorded a few times. This chain connects TRBV20-1 to TRBJ2-5; 9 bases fit TRBD2. The CDR3 loop spans 16 amino acids. V was clipped by 2 bases and J by 5 bases; unmatched bases: 12. Germline V gene data show CDR1 as DFQATT and CDR2 as SNEGSKA (reference sequence). The DNA for the CDR3 is TGCAGTGCTAGATCCCAATTAGCGGGAGAGGTGGAGACCCAGTACTTC. Its protein product is CSARSQLAGEVETQYF.

The chain combines TRBV19 with TRBJ1-2; the match to TRBD1 covers 9 bases. CDR1 and CDR2 (germline): LNHDA, SQIVND (reference sequence). The CDR3 has 14 residues. Losses at the gene ends were 5 bases for V and 6 bases for J; bases not matched to a gene: 7. The CDR3 sequence: CASSSRTGVDGYTF. CDR3 in DNA: TGTGCCAGTAGTTCGCGGACAGGGGTAGATGGCTACACCTTC.

The rearrangement joins TRBV5-1 to TRBJ2-5, with 15 bases lining up with TRBD2. The CDR3 consists of 15 residues. The trim removed 5 bases at V and 5 bases at J, leaving 4 bases unmatched. The germline V gene encodes CDR1 SGHRS and CDR2 YFSETQ. The DNA for the CDR3 is TGCGCCAGCAGTACCGGACTAGCGGGAGGGGAGACCCAGTACTTC. It is translated as CASSTGLAGGETQYF.

The genes are TRBV20-1 and TRBJ1-1, with D possibly TRBD1 on 5 matching bases. The CDR3 runs to 11 residues. The germline V gene has CDR1 DFQATT and CDR2 SNEGSKA (reference sequence). V lost 6 bases and J 7 bases, leaving 12 bases between the germline ends. The CDR3 bases are TGCAGTGCCGGGGGAAAGAATGAAGCTTTCTTT. It encodes CSAGGKNEAFF.

This clonotype was seen a single time. The rearrangement joins TRBV10-3 to TRBJ1-1; no definite D call. This CDR3 has 12 amino acids. CDR1 ENHRY and CDR2 SYGVKD come from the germline V gene. Trimming took off 10 bases at V and 1 base at J, with 10 bases between the two ends. Here the CDR3 reads CATWRGNTEAFF. DNA for the CDR3: TGTGCCACCTGGCGGGGGAACACTGAAGCTTTCTTT.

The table lists this clonotype with a few counts. This rearrangement joins TRBV20-1 to TRBJ2-5; D call uncertain. Per the germline V gene, CDR1 is DFQATT and CDR2 is SNEGSKA (reference sequence). Trimming shortened V by 3 bases and J by 4 bases, and 9 bases separated the two germline ends. This CDR3 comprises 12 residues. CDR3 sequence: CSASVSPETQYF. In DNA form, the CDR3 reads TGCAGTGCTAGTGTCAGCCCAGAGACCCAGTACTTC.

The chain links TRBV12-3 or TRBV12-4 to TRBJ1-1, with D maybe TRBD1 (6 bases). The CDR3 covers 15 residues. Trimming left V 2 bases short and J 0 bases short, with 10 bases between. The DNA of the CDR3 is TGTGCCAGCAGTTTAAGGGGGGTGATGAACACTGAAGCTTTCTTT. Its protein product is CASSLRGVMNTEAFF.

The chain combines TRBV5-1 with TRBJ1-6; D call uncertain. The CDR3 contains 16 residues. Per the germline V gene, CDR1 is SGHRS and CDR2 is YFSETQ. The V gene lost 0 bases and the J gene lost 0 bases, with 7 bases spanning the gap. CDR3 DNA sequence: TGCGCCAGCAGCTTGGGGAGGAGCTCCTATAATTCACCCCTCCACTTT. It translates to CASSLGRSSYNSPLHF. Filled out from reference TRBV5-1 and TRBJ1-6, the complete variable domain reads KAGVTQTPRYLIKTRGQQVTLSCSPISGHRSVSWYQQTPGQGLQFLFEYFSETQRNKGNFPGRFSGRQFSNSRSEMNVSTLELGDSALYLCASSLGRSSYNSPLHFGNGTRLTVT.

This clonotype has only a few counts. This chain joins TRBV20-1 and TRBJ2-1; D gene unclear. This CDR3 has 18 residues. Trimming took off 5 bases at V and 0 bases at J, with 23 bases between the two ends. Germline assignment: CDR1 DFQATT and CDR2 SNEGSKA (reference sequence). CDR3 residues: CSAPLLVQRHNSYNEQFF. The CDR3 DNA follows: TGCAGTGCTCCCCTTTTAGTCCAGCGACACAACTCCTACAATGAGCAGTTCTTC.

The V call is TRBV20-1, the J call TRBJ1-1; no firm D call. V dropped 6 bases and J dropped 0 bases, with 14 bases sitting between them. Germline CDR1 DFQATT, CDR2 SNEGSKA (reference sequence). The CDR3 contains 14 residues. The CDR3 reads CSAPSPGLNTEAFF. The CDR3 DNA reads TGCAGTGCACCGTCGCCTGGGTTGAACACTGAAGCTTTCTTT.

In its sample, this clonotype was seen a few times. The chain links TRBV7-8 to TRBJ2-6, with D perhaps matching TRBD1 or TRBD2 (5 bases each). Per the germline V gene, CDR1 is SGHVS and CDR2 is FQNEAQ. The CDR3 has 18 amino acids. Trimming removed 5 bases at V and 0 bases at J, with 17 bases between. The CDR3 nucleotides are TGTGCCAGCAGCGTCCCGGGGCTGGATTTCTCTGGGGCCAACGTCCTGACTTTC. The encoded protein is CASSVPGLDFSGANVLTF.

The J gene is TRBJ1-5, the V gene TRBV6-1, with 7 bases identical to TRBD1. After removal of 4 bases from V and 5 bases from J, the junction contained 2 bases not matched to a gene. This CDR3 region has 13 residues. Germline V gene lookup returns CDR1 MNHNS and CDR2 SASEGT. The DNA of the CDR3 is TGTGCCAGCAGTGGGACAGGACATCAGCCCCAGCATTTT. Translated: CASSGTGHQPQHF.

The rearrangement uses TRBV27 and TRBJ2-7; possible D gene TRBD2, 5 bases. In germline, CDR1 is MNHEY, CDR2 SMNVEV (reference sequence). V shed 4 bases and J shed 12 bases, with 22 bases lying between them. The length of the CDR3 is 14 residues. In DNA, the CDR3 is TGTGCCAGCAGTTACTCGGGGTTAGCAGGTTATCTGTACTTC. Its translation is CASSYSGLAGYLYF.

The chain links TRBV6-1 to TRBJ1-5, with 7 bases identical to TRBD1. Losses at the gene ends were 5 bases for V and 6 bases for J; bases not matched to a gene: 7. The CDR3 has 14 amino acids. The germline V gene has CDR1 MNHNS and CDR2 SASEGT. This CDR3 reads CASSTGTEFQPQHF. CDR3 bases: TGTGCCAGCAGTACCGGGACAGAGTTTCAGCCCCAGCATTTT.

In this sample, this clonotype turned up a few times. The chain employs TRBV19 and TRBJ1-2, with 7 bases identical to TRBD1. The CDR3 is 14 residues long. CDR1 LNHDA and CDR2 SQIVND come from the germline V gene (reference sequence). V dropped 3 bases and J dropped 5; count of bases not matched to a gene: 6. The CDR3 sequence is CASSMGQPQYGYTF. Written as DNA, the CDR3 is TGTGCCAGTAGTATGGGACAGCCTCAATATGGCTACACCTTC.

The chain employs TRBV28 and TRBJ2-5, with a tentative D call TRBD1 (6 bases). CDR1 and CDR2 (germline): MDHEN, SYDVKM. The V end lost 6 bases, the J end lost 1 base, and 18 bases lay between the germline ends. CDR3 length: 16 residues. The CDR3 sequence is CASRRDTHLLQETQYF. In DNA, the CDR3 is TGTGCCAGCAGACGGGACACCCACCTGCTCCAAGAGACCCAGTACTTC.

This chain connects TRBV6-1 to TRBJ2-7, with 7 bases that match TRBD2. With 10 bases clipped from V and 0 bases from J, the junction kept 9 bases outside the gene matches. Germline V CDR1 and CDR2: MNHNS, SASEGT. This CDR3 is built from 14 residues. This CDR3 is CATYSAGLSYEQYF. CDR3 DNA sequence: TGTGCCACCTATTCAGCGGGGCTCTCCTACGAGCAGTACTTC.

This clonotype is termed medium-sized (0.01 to 0.1%). CDR3: CASGYRGRRTDTQYF. CDR3 coding DNA: TGTGCCAGCGGTTACAGGGGGCGACGCACAGATACGCAGTATTTT. The genes are TRBV18 and TRBJ2-3, with TRBD1 matching over 9 bases. The CDR3 loop spans 15 amino acids. V was pared by 8 bases and J by 1 base, with 7 bases of the junction left unmatched. The germline V gene has CDR1 KGHSH and CDR2 LQKENI.